This T cell receptor beta chain was recorded in a study of blood T cell repertoires in COVID-19. Study in general: Samples came from the United States, Italy and Spain, spanning acute and convalescent COVID-19.

CDR1 is SGHTA, CDR2 FQGTGA, per germline. Losses at the gene ends were 7 bases for V and 0 bases for J; bases not matched to a gene: 8. The CDR3 loop spans 16 amino acids. Donors in Cohort 3 who had recovered were those with two negative PCRs, healthcare professional clearance, or resolution of their symptoms. Assay: immunoSEQ multiplex PCR; the TCRdb copy retains only in-frame clones and omits some. The sample consists of approximately 150,000 clones, approximately 82% of them appearing once. The gene calls are TRBV7-3 and TRBJ2-2; 7 nucleotides agree with TRBD2. The receptor was derived from a man aged 60 to 69 who had recovered from COVID-19. Sequenced material: PBMCs or T cells enriched from blood (not recorded which). The CDR3 region is CASTPGAGSNTGELFF. The CDR3 DNA is TGTGCCAGCACCCCGGGAGCGGGATCGAACACCGGGGAGCTGTTTTTT.